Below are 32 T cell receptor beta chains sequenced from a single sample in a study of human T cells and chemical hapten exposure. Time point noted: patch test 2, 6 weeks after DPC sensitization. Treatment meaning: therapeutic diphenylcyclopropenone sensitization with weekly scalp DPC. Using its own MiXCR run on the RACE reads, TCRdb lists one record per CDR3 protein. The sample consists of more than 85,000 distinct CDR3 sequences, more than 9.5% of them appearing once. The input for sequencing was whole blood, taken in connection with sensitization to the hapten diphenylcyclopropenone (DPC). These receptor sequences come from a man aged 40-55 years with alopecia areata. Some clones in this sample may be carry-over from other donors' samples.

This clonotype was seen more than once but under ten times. The CDR3 loop is CASSIETNSYNEQFF. CDR3 DNA: TGTGCCAGTAGTATAGAGACTAACTCCTACAATGAGCAGTTCTTC. The chain employs TRBV19 and TRBJ2-1; D possibly corresponds to TRBD2 (5 bases). Deletions cut 0 bases from V and 0 bases from J, with 6 bases between. The V gene's germline CDR1 is LNHDA and CDR2 SQIVND (reference sequence). There are 15 residues in the CDR3.

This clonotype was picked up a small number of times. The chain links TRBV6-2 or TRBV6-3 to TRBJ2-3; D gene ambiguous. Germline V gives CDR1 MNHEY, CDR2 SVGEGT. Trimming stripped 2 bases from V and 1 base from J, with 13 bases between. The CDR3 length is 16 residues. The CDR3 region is CASSYTLRAGTDTQYF. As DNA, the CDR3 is TGTGCCAGCAGTTACACCCTCCGGGCGGGCACAGATACGCAGTATTTT.

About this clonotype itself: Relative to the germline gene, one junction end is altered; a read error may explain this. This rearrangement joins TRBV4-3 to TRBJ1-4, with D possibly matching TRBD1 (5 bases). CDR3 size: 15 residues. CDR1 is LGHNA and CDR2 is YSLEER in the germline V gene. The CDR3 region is CASSRSWTTNEKLFF. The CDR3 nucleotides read TGCGCCAGCAGCCGGTCGTGGACAACCAATGAAAAACTGTTTTTT.

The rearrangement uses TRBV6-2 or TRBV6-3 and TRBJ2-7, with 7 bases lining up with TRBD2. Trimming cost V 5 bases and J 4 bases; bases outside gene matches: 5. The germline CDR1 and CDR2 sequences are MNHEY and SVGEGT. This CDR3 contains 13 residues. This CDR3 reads CASSRLANYEQYF. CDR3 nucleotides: TGTGCCAGCAGTCGACTAGCCAATTACGAGCAGTACTTC.

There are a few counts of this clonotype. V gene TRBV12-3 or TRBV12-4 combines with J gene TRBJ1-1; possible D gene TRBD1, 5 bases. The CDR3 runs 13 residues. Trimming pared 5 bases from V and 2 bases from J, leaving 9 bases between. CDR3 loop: CASSRQPNTEAFF. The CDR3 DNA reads TGTGCCAGCAGTAGACAGCCTAACACTGAAGCTTTCTTT.

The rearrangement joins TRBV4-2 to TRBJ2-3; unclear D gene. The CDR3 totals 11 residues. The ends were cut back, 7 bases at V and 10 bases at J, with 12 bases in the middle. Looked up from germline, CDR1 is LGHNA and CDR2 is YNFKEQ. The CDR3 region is CASTSDVAQYF. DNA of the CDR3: TGTGCCAGCACATCGGATGTTGCGCAGTATTTT.

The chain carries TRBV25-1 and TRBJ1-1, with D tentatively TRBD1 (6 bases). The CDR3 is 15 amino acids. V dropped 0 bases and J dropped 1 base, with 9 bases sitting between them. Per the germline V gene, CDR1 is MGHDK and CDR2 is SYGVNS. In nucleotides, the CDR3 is TGTGCCAGCAGTGAATACTCGACAGGGAACACTGAAGCTTTCTTT. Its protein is CASSEYSTGNTEAFF.

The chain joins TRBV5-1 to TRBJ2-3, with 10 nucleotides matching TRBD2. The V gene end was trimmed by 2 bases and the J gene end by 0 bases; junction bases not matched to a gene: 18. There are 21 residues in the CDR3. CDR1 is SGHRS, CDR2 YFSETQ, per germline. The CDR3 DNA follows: TGCGCCAGCAGCTTAACTAGCGGGAATCCCTTCTTAACCTTTAGCACAGATACGCAGTATTTT. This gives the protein CASSLTSGNPFLTFSTDTQYF.

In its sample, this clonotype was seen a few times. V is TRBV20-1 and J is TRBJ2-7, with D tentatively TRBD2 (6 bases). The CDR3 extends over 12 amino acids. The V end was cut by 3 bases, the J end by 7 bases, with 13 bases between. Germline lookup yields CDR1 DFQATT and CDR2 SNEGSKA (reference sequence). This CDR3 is CSARESRGEQYF. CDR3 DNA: TGCAGTGCTAGGGAAAGCCGGGGGGAGCAGTACTTC.

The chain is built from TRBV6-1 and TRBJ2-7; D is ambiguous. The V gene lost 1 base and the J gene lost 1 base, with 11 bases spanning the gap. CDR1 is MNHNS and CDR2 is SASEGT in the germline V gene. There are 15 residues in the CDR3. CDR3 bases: TGTGCCAGCAGTGAAGGGACGGCCCTTTCCTACGAGCAGTACGTC. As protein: CASSEGTALSYEQYV.

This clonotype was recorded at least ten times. For the CDR3, the DNA is TGCAGCGTTGACAGGGGGGTTGGCACTGAAGCTTTCTTT. Protein sequence: CSVDRGVGTEAFF. This chain uses TRBV29-1 with TRBJ1-1; the match to TRBD1 covers 7 bases. The CDR3 sequence is 13 residues long. V was clipped by 3 bases and J by 4 bases; unmatched bases: 5. Per germline, CDR1 SQVTM and CDR2 ANQGSEA.

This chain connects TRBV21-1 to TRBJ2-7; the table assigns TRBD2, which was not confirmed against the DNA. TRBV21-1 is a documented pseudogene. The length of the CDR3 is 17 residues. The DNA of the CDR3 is TGTGCCAGCAGCAACCGCAAGCGGTACTACATCTTCTACGAGCAGTACGTC. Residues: CASSNRKRYYIFYEQYV.

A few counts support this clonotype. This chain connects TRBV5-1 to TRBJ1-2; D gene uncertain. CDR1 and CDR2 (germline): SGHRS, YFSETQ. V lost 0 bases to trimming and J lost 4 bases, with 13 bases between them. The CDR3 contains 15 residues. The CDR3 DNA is TGCGCCAGCAGCTTGGTCGGGGATGAGAGCTATGGCTACACCTTC. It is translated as CASSLVGDESYGYTF.

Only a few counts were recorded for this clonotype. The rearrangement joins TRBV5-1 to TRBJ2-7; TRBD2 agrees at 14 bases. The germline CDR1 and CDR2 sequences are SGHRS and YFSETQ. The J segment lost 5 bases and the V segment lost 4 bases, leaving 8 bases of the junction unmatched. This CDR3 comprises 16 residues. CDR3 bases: TGCGCCAGCAGCCCGGACGGGACTAGCGGGAGAGACGAGCAGTACGTC. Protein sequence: CASSPDGTSGRDEQYV.

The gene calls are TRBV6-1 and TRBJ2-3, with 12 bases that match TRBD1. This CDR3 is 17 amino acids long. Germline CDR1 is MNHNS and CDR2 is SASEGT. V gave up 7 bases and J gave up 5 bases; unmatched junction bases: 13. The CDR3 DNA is TGTGCCAGCATCCATCCACGGGACAGGGGGCGGAGAGATACGCAGTATTTT. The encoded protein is CASIHPRDRGRRDTQYF.

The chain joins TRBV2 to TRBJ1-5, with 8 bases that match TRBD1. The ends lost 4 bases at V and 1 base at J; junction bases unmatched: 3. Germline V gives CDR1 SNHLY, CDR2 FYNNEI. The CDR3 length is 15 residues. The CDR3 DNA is TGTGCCAGCAGTGTCGGACAGGGAAGCAATCAGCCCCAGCATTTT. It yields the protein CASSVGQGSNQPQHF.

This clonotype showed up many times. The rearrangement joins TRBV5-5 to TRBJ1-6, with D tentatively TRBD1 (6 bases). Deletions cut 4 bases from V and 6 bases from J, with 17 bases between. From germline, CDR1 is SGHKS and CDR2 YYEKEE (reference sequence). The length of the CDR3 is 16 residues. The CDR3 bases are TGTGCCAGCAGCCTTATAGGGGGGGAATCTAATTCACCCCTCCACTTT. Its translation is CASSLIGGESNSPLHF.

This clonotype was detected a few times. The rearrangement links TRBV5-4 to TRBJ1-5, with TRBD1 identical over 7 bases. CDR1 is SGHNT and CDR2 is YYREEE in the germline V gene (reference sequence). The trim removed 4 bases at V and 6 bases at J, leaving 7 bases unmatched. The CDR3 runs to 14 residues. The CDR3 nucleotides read TGTGCCAGCAGCACGGAGGGGGCTTCTCAGCCCCAGCATTTT. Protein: CASSTEGASQPQHF.

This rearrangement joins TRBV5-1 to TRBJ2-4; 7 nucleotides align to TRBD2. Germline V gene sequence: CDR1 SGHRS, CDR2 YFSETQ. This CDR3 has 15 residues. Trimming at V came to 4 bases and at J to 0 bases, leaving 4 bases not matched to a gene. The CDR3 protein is CASSPQRGAKNIQYF. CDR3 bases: TGCGCCAGCAGCCCACAGCGGGGAGCCAAAAACATTCAGTACTTC. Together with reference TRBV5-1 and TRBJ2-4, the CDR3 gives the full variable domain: KAGVTQTPRYLIKTRGQQVTLSCSPISGHRSVSWYQQTPGQGLQFLFEYFSETQRNKGNFPGRFSGRQFSNSRSEMNVSTLELGDSALYLCASSPQRGAKNIQYFGAGTRLSVL.

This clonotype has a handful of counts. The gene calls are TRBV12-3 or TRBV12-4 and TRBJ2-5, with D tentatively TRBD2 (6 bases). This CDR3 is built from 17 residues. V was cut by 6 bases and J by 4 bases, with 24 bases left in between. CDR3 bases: TGTGCCAGCAGACTGTCTTTGGGCCTTACTAGCCCAGAGACCCAGTACTTC. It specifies CASRLSLGLTSPETQYF.

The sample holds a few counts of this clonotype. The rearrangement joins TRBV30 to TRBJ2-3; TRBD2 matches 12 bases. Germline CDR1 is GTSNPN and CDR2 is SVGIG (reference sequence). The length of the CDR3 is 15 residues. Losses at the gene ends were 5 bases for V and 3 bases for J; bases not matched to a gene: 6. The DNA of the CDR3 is TGTGCCTGGTCCGCCGGACTAGCGGGAACAGATACGCAGTATTTT. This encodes CAWSAGLAGTDTQYF. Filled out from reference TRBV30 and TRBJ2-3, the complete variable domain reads SQTIHQWPATLVQPVGSPLSLECTVEGTSNPNLYWYRQAAGRGLQLLFYSVGIGQISSEVPQNLSASRPQDRQFILSSKKLLLSDSGFYLCAWSAGLAGTDTQYFGPGTRLTVL.

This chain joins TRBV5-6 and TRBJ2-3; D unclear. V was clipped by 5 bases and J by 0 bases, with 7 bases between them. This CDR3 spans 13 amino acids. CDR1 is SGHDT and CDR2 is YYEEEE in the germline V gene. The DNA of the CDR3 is TGTGCCAGCAGGACGGATAGCACAGATACGCAGTATTTT. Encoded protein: CASRTDSTDTQYF.

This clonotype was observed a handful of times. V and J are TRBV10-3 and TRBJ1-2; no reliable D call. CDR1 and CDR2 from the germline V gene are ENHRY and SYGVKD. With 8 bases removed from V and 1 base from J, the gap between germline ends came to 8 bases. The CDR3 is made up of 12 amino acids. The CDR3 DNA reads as TGTGCCATCGGGTGGGGTAACTATGGCTACACCTTC. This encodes CAIGWGNYGYTF.

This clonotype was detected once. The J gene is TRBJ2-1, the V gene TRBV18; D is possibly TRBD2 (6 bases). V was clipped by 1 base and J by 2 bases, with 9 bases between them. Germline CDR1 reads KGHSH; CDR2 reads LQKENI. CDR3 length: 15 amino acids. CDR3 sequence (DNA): TGTGCCAGCTCACCACAGGCGGGGACCTACAATGAGCAGTTCTTC. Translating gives CASSPQAGTYNEQFF.

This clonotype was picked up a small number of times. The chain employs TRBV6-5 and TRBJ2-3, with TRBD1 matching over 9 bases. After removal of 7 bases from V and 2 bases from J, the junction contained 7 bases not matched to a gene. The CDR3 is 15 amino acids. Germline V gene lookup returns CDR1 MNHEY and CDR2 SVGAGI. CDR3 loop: CASKPGQGFTDTQYF. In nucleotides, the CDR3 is TGTGCCAGCAAGCCGGGACAGGGTTTCACAGATACGCAGTATTTT.

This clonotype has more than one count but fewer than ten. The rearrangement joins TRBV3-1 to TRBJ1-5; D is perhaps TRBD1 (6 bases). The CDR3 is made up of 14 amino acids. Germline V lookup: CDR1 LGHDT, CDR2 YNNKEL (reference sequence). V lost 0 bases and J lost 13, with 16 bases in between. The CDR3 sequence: CASSQEGAAGDQHF. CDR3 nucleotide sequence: TGTGCCAGCAGCCAAGAGGGGGCAGCCGGAGATCAGCATTTT.

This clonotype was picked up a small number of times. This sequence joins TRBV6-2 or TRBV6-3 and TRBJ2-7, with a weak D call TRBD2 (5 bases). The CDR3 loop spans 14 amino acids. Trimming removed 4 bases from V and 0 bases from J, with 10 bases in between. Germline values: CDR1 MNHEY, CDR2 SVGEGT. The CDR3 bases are TGTGCCAGCAGTTCACGGGGAAGCTCCTACGAGCAGTACGTC. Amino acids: CASSSRGSSYEQYV.

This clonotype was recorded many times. The CDR3 sequence is CASSQEGRQPQHF. Written as DNA, the CDR3 is TGTGCCAGCAGCCAAGAAGGACGGCAGCCCCAGCATTTT. The V and J genes are TRBV14 and TRBJ1-5; D is uncertain. The CDR3 loop spans 13 amino acids. Germline assignment: CDR1 SGHDN and CDR2 FVKESK. V lost 0 bases, J lost 7 bases, and 7 bases lay in between.

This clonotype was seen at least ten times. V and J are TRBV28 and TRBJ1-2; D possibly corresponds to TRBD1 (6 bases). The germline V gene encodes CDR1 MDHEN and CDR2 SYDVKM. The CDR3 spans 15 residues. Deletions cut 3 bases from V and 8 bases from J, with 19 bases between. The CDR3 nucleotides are TGTGCCAGCAGTTTCCCAAACAGGGTCTTCAGCGGCTACACCTTC. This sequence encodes CASSFPNRVFSGYTF.

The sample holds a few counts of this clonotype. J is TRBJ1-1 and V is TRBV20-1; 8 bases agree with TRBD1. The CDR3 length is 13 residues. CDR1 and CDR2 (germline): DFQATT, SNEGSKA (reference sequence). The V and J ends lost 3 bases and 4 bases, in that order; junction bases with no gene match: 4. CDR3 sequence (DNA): TGCAGTGCTAGGGACCAGGGGGCCACTGAAGCTTTCTTT. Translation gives CSARDQGATEAFF.

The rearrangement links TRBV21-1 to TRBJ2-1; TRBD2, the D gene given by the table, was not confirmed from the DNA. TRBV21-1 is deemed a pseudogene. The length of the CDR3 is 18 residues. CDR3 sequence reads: CASSKPGLAGVPNNEQFF. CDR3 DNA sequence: TGTGCCAGCAGCAAACCGGGACTAGCGGGAGTCCCTAACAATGAGCAGTTCTTC.

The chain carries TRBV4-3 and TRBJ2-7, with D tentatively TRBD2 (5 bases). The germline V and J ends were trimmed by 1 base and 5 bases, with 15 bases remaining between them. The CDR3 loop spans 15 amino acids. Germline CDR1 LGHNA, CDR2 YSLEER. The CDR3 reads CASSQGVAAANEQYF. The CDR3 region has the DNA TGCGCCAGCAGCCAAGGGGTAGCAGCGGCGAACGAGCAGTACTTC.